This record covers a single T cell receptor beta chain. The data were obtained in a study of cytomegalovirus exposure and HLA in healthy donors. Primers included in the PCR were 60 Vbeta and 13 Jbeta primers. Using immunoSEQ multiplex PCR, the repertoire was profiled, and TCRdb retains in-frame clones only, with some absent. The table has approximately 150,000 clones, more than 80% seen once. Germline V lookup: CDR1 SGHNT, CDR2 YYREEE (reference sequence). The V and J ends lost 4 bases and 2 bases respectively, with 21 bases between them. This CDR3 contains 17 residues. The V call is TRBV5-4, the J call TRBJ1-2; D gene uncertain. The sequence derives from a young woman in good health and CMV-seropositive. The sample taken for sequencing was PBMCs. The CDR3 region has the DNA TGTGCCAGCAGCGGAGCGGGCCATGCCCACTGGAACTATGGCTACACCTTC. Protein sequence: CASSGAGHAHWNYGYTF.